This T cell receptor beta chain derives from a study of blood T cells in healthy people across ages. Findings and limits, study-wide: Per-million-T-cell TCR beta diversity fell roughly linearly with age. Naive and antigen-experienced cells could not be conclusively compared, given unsorted PBMCs.

Healthy Caucasian individuals from Russia aged roughly 6 to 95 served as donors. Total RNA, at least 5.5 micrograms per sample, came from PBMCs. V was pared by 6 bases and J by 4 bases, with 21 bases between. The CDR3 runs 16 residues. In germline, CDR1 is MDHEN, CDR2 SYDVKM. Regarding this clonotype: What it binds is not known.

Primed by a sample-barcoded 5' primer and a J-beta primer mix, a second PCR proceeded for about 6 to 11 cycles. MiXCR, run by TCRdb on the 5' RACE reads, gives a single entry per CDR3 protein. The repertoire holds around 400,000 distinct CDR3 sequences, with 50% to 60% as singletons. The receptor's source is a man between 60 and 70 years old in good health. The chain carries TRBV28 and TRBJ1-1; tentative D call: TRBD1 (6 bases). Input material: blood. The CDR3 sequence: CASSPSPEQGGTEAFF. For the CDR3, the DNA is TGTGCCAGCAGCCCAAGCCCCGAACAGGGCGGCACTGAAGCTTTCTTT.